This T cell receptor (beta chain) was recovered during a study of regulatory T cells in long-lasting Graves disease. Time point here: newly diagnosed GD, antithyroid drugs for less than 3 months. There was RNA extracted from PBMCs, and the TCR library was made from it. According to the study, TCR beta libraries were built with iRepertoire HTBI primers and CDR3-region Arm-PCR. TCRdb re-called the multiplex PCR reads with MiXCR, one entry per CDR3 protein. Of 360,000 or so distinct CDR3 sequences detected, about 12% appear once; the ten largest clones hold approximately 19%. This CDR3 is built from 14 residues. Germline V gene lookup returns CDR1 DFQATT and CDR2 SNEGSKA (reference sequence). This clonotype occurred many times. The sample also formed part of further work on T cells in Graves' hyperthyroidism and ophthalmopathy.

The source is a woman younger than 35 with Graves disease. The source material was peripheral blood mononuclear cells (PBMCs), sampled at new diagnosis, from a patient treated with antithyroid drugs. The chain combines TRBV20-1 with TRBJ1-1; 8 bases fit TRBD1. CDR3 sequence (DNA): TGCAGCGGCCAGTCAGGGGGCGCGGACACTGAAGCTTTCTTT. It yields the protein CSGQSGGADTEAFF.